This T cell receptor beta chain appears in the sequencing data of a study of cytomegalovirus exposure and HLA in healthy donors. The study's findings and limits: A missense variant in DCLRE1C was later tied to TCR beta V- and J-gene trimming. There were reportedly fewer N-insertions in an Asian-associated ancestry cluster than the approximately 700-donor mean, in a later analysis. Earlier results showed most TCR beta V segments being productive about 90% or about 30% of the time.

60 Vbeta and 13 Jbeta primers were used in PCR. The protocol was immunoSEQ multiplex PCR, while the TCRdb copy is restricted to in-frame clones and leaves out a portion. The repertoire includes some 180,000 clones, about 82% of them detected once, and roughly 2% sits in the top ten. On this clone: Its antigen is currently unknown.

Trimming took 2 bases from V and 2 from J, leaving 10 bases between them. Germline V gives CDR1 SGHRS, CDR2 YFSETQ. The CDR3 has 14 residues. The receptor's source is a woman aged 25 to 39 in good health and CMV-seronegative. The chain employs TRBV5-1 and TRBJ2-5; D not resolved. Sequencing used PBMCs. This CDR3 reads CASSLRQTQETQYF. CDR3 in DNA: TGCGCCAGCAGCTTAAGGCAGACACAAGAGACCCAGTACTTC.